There are many counts of the clone carrying this T cell receptor (beta chain). As yet, its antigen is unknown. Every molecule of TCR cDNA had its own unique molecular identifier. TCRdb ran MiXCR on the 5' RACE reads and lists one entry per CDR3 protein. Here the sample spans tens of thousands of distinct CDR3 sequences, 7.5% being singletons. This CDR3 is 13 amino acids long. CDR1 is SGDLS, CDR2 YYNGEE, per germline. Trimming pared 3 bases from V and 9 bases from J, leaving 15 bases between. The sample belongs to a study of spatial heterogeneity in lung cancer. For the study at large: A consistent excess of beta-chain over alpha-chain sequences was detected.

The study's findings and limits: Whereas they appeared in blood less at follow-up, ubiquitous expanded tumor TCRs appeared there more at resection.

Time point denoted: sample taken at primary tumor resection. No cell sorting; template was whole RNA from tumor, lung tissue or PBMC. Patients with untreated early-stage non-small cell lung cancer, numbering 72, were the donors. The receptor was isolated from a male donor with early-stage non-small cell lung cancer. This chain links TRBV9 with TRBJ1-1; D might be TRBD1 (5 bases). Sequencing used PBMCs, obtained at surgery. The DNA of the CDR3 is TGTGCCAGCAGCGCGGGGACCGGTCGCCAAGCTTTCTTT. Its protein product is CASSAGTGRQAFF.